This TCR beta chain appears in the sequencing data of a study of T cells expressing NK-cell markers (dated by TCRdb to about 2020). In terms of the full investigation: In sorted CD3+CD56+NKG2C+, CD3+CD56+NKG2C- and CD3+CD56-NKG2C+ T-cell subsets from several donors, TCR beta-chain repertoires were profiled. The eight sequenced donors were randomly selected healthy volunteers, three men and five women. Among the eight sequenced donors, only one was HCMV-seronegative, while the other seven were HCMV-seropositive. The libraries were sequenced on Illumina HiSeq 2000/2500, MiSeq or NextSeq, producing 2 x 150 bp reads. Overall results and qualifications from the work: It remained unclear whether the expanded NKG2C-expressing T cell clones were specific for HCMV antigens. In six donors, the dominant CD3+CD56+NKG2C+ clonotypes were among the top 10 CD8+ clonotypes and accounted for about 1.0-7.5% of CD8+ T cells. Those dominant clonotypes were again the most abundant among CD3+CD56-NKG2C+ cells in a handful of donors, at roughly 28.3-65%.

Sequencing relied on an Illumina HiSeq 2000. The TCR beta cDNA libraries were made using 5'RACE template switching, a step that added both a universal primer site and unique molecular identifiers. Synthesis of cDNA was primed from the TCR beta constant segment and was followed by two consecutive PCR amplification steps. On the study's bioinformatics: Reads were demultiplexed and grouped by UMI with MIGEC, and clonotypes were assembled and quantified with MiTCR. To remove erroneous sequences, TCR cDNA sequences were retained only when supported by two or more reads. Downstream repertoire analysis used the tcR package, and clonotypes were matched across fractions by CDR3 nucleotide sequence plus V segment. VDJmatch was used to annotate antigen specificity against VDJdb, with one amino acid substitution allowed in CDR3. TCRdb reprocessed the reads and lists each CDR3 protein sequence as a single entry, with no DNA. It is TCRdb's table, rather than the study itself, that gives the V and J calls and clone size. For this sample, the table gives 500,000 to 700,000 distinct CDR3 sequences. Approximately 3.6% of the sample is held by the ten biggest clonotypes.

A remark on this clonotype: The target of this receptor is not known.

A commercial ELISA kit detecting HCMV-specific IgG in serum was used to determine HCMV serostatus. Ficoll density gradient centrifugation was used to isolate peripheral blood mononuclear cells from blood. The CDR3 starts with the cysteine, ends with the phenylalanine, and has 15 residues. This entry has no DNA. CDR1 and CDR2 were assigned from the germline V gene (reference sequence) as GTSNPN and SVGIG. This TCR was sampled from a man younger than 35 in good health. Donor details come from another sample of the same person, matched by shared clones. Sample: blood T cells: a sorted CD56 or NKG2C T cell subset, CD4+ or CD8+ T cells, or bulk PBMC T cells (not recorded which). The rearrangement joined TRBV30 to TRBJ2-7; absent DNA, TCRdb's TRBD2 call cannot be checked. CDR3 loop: CAWSVQAGGPNEQYF.